This TCR beta chain was captured by sequencing in a study of blood T cells in healthy people across ages. Of note for this clonotype: Antigen specificity is unknown.

Findings and caveats of the study: In long-lived donors, naive CD4+ cell counts and diversity exceeded those of aged donors. Measured against age, TCR beta diversity per million T cells decreased in a roughly linear manner.

The use of a sample-barcoded 5' primer and a J-beta primer mix characterized a second PCR of about 7 to 12 cycles. Each of the cDNA molecules was tagged by a template-switch adaptor with 12 random nucleotides. A minimum of 2.5 million CDR3-containing paired-end reads was obtained for each sample. TCRdb called the 5' RACE reads again in MiXCR, with one record for every CDR3 protein. The sample yields under 2 million distinct CDR3 sequences, 34% seen once. The CDR3 length is 15 residues. CDR1 is SGHDT, CDR2 YYEEEE, per germline. Trimming stripped 1 base from V and 4 bases from J, with 13 bases between. The TCR was taken from a woman aged 30 to 39 in good health. Sequencing used blood. The V call is TRBV5-6, the J call TRBJ2-3; tentatively, D is TRBD1 (7 bases). This chain's CDR3 is CASSLTEGASDTQYF. CDR3 coding DNA: TGTGCCAGCAGCTTGACGGAGGGGGCATCAGATACGCAGTATTTT.